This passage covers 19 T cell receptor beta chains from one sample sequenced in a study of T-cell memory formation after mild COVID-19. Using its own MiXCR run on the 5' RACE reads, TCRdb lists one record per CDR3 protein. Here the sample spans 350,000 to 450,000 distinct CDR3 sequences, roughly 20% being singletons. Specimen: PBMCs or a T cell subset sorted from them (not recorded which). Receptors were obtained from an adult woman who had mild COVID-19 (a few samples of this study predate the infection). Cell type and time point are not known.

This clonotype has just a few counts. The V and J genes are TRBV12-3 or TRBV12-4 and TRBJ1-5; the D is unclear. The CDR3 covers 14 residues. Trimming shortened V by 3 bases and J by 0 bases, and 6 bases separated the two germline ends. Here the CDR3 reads CASSLRISNQPQHF. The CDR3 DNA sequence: TGTGCCAGCAGTTTGAGGATTAGCAATCAGCCCCAGCATTTT.

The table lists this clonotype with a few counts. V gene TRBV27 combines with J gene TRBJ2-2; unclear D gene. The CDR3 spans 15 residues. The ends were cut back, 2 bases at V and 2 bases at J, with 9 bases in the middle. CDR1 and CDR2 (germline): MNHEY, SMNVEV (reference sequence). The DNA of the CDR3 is TGTGCCAGCAGTTTAACGCGTCTTAACACCGGGGAGCTGTTTTTT. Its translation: CASSLTRLNTGELFF.

The CDR3 bases are TGTGCCATCTCCTCGACTAGCGGGGGATTCAAAAACATTCAGTACTTC. As protein: CAISSTSGGFKNIQYF. The V gene is TRBV10-3, the J gene TRBJ2-4; 12 bases agree with TRBD2. Germline lookup yields CDR1 ENHRY and CDR2 SYGVKD. V was pared by 8 bases and J by 3 bases, with 8 bases of the junction left unmatched. CDR3 length: 16 residues.

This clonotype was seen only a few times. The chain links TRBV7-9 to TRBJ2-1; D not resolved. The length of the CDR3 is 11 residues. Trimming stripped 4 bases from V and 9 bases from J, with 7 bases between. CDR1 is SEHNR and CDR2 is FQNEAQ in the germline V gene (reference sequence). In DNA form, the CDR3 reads TGTGCCAGCAGCTCCCCGGGTGAGCAGTTCTTC. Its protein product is CASSSPGEQFF.

The chain's CDR3 is CATSTGTSGGRDEQFF. Here the CDR3 DNA reads TGTGCCACCAGCACCGGGACTAGCGGGGGGAGGGATGAGCAGTTCTTC. This chain uses TRBV15 with TRBJ2-1, with 15 bases that match TRBD2. V lost 4 bases, J lost 8 bases, and 6 bases stayed unmatched. Germline CDR1 and CDR2: LNHNV and YYDKDF (reference sequence). The CDR3 consists of 16 residues.

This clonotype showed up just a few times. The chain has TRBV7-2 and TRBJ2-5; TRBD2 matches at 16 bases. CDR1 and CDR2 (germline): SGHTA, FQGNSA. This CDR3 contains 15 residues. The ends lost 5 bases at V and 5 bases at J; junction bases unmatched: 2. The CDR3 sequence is CASSKGLAGGETQYF. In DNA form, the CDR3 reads TGTGCCAGCAGCAAGGGACTAGCGGGAGGGGAGACCCAGTACTTC.

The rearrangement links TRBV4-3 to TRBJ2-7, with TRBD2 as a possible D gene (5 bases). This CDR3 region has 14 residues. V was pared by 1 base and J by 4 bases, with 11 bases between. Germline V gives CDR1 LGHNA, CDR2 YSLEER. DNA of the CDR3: TGCGCCAGCAGCCAAGGGGAGAGGTCTTACGAGCAGTACTTC. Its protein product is CASSQGERSYEQYF.

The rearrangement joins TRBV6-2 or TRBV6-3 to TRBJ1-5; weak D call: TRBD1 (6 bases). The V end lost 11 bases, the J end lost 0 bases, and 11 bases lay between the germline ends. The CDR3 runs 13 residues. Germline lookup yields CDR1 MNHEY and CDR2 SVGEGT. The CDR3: CAARQDSNQPQHF. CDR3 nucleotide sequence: TGTGCCGCGAGACAGGATAGCAATCAGCCCCAGCATTTT.

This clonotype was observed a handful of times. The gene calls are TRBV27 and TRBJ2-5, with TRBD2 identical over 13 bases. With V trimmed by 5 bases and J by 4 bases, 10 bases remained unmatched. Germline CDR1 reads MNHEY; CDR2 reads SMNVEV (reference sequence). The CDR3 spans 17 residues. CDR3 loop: CASSNRLRTSGRETQYF. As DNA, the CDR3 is TGTGCCAGCAGTAATCGTCTCCGGACTAGCGGGAGAGAGACCCAGTACTTC.

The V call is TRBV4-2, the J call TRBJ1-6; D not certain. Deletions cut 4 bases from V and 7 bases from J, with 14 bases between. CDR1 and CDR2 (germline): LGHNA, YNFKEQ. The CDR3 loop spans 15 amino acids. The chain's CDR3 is CASSLGGARNSPLHF. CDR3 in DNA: TGTGCCAGCAGCCTTGGTGGCGCACGAAATTCACCCCTCCACTTT.

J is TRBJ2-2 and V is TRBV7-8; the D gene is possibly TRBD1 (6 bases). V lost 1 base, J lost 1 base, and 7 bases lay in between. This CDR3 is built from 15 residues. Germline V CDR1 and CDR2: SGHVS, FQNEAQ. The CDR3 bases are TGTGCCAGCAGCTTAGGCAGGGGGAACACCGGGGAGCTGTTTTTT. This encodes CASSLGRGNTGELFF.

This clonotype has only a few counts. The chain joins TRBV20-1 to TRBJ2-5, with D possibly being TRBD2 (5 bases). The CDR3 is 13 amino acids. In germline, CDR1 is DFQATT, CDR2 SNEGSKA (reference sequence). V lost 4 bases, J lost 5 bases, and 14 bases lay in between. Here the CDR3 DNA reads TGCAGTGCTAACCCGGGGTTAGGGGAGACCCAGTACTTC. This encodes CSANPGLGETQYF.

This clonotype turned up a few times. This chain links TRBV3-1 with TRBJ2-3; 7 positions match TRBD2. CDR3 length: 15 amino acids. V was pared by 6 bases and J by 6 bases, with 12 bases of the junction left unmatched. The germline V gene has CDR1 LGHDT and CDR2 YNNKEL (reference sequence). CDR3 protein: CASSILTSHPDTQYF. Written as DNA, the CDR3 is TGTGCCAGCAGTATACTGACTAGCCATCCGGATACGCAGTATTTT.

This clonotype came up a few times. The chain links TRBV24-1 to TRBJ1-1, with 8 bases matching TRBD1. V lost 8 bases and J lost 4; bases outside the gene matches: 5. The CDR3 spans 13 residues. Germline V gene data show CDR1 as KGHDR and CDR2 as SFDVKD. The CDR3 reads CATTGGEGTEAFF. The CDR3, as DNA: TGTGCCACCACAGGGGGCGAAGGCACTGAAGCTTTCTTT.

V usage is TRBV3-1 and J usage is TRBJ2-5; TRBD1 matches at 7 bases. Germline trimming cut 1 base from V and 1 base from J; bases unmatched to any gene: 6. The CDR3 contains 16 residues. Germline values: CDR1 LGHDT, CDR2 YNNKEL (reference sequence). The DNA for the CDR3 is TGTGCCAGCAGCCAAGGGACAGGCCCCAGCCAAGAGACCCAGTACTTC. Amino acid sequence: CASSQGTGPSQETQYF.

The CDR3 reads CASSDSTREMNTEAFF. The CDR3, as DNA: TGTGCCAGCAGCGACTCCACCAGGGAGATGAACACTGAAGCTTTCTTT. The chain combines TRBV7-9 with TRBJ1-1; D possibly corresponds to TRBD1 (5 bases). From germline, CDR1 is SEHNR and CDR2 FQNEAQ (reference sequence). CDR3 length equals 16 residues. V lost 5 bases to trimming and J lost 0 bases, with 16 bases between them.

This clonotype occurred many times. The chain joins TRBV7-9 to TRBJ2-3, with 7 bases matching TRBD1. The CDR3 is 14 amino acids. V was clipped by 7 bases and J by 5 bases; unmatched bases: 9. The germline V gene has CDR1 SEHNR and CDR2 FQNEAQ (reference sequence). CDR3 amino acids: CASTTGVIGDTQYF. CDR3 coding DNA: TGTGCCAGCACCACAGGGGTGATCGGAGATACGCAGTATTTT. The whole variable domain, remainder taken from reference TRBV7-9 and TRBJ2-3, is DTGVSQNPRHKITKRGQNVTFRCDPISEHNRLYWYRQTLGQGPEFLTYFQNEAQLEKSRLLSDRFSAERPKGSFSTLEIQRTEQGDSAMYLCASTTGVIGDTQYFGPGTRLTVL.

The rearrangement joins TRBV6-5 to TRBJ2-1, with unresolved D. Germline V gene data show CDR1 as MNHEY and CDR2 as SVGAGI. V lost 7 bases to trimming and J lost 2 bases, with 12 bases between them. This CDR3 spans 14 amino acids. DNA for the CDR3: TGTGCCAGCACCCCGGACGGCCCCTACAATGAGCAGTTCTTC. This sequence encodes CASTPDGPYNEQFF.

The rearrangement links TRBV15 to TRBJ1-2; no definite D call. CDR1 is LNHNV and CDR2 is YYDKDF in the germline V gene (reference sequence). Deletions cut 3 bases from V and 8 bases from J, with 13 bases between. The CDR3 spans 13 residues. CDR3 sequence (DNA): TGTGCCACCAGCAGGGGCGGACTTGTGGGCTACACCTTC. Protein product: CATSRGGLVGYTF. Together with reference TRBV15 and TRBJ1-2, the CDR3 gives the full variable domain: DAMVIQNPRYQVTQFGKPVTLSCSQTLNHNVMYWYQQKSSQAPKLLFHYYDKDFNNEADTPDNFQSRRPNTSFCFLDIRSPGLGDTAMYLCATSRGGLVGYTFGSGTRLTVV.